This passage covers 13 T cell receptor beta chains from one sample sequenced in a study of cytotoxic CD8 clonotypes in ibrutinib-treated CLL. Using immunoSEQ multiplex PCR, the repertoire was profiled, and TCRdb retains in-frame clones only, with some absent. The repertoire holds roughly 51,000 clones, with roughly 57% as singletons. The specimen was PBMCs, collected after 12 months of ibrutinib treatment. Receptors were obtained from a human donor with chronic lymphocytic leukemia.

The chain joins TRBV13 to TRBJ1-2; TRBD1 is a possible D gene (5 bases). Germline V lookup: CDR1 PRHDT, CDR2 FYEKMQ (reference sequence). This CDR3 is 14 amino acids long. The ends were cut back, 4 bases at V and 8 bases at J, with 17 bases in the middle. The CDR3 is CASSSTPGAWGYTF. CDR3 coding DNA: TGTGCCAGCAGCTCCACACCCGGGGCCTGGGGCTACACCTTC.

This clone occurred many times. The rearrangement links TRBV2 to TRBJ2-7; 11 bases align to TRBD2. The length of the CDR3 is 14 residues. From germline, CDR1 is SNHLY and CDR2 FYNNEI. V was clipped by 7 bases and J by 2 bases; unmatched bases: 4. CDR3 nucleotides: TGTGCCAGCAAACCGGGACTAGCGGCCTACGAGCAGTACTTC. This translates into CASKPGLAAYEQYF.

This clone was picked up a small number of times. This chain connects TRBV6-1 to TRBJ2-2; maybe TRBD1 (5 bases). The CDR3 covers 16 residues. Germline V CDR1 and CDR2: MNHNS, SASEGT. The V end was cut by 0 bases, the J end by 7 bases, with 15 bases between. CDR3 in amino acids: CASSEASGHRNGELFF. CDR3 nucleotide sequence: TGTGCCAGCAGTGAAGCGTCCGGACACCGGAACGGGGAGCTGTTTTTT.

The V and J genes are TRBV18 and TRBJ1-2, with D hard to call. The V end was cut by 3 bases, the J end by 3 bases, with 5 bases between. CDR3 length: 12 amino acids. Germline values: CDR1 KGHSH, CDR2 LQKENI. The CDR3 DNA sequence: TGTGCCAGCTCACCTGATGACTATGGCTACACCTTC. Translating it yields CASSPDDYGYTF.

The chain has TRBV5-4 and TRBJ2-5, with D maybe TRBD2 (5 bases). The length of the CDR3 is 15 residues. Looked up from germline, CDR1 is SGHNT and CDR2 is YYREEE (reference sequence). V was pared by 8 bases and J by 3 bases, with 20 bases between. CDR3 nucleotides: TGTGCCAGTTCCCGGGGAGCGGCGTCCGAAGAGACCCAGTACTTC. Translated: CASSRGAASEETQYF.

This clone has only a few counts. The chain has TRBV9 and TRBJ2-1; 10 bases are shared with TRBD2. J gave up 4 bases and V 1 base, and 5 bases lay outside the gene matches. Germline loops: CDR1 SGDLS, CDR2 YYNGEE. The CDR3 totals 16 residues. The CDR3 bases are TGTGCCAGCAGCGTAAACGGACTAGCGGAGTACAATGAGCAGTTCTTC. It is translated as CASSVNGLAEYNEQFF.

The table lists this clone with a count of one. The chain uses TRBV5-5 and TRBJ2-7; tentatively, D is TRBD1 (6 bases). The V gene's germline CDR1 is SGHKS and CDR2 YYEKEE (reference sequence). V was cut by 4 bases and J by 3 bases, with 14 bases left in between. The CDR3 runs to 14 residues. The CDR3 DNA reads TGTGCCAGCAGCGTGGGGTCAGGGGACTACGAGCAGTACTTC. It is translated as CASSVGSGDYEQYF.

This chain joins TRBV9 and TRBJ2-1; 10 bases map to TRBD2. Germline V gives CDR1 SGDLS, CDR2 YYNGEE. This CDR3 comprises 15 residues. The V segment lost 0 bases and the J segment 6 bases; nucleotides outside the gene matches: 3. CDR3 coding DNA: TGTGCCAGCAGCGTAGGACTAGCGGGTTTCAATGAGCAGTTCTTC. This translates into CASSVGLAGFNEQFF.

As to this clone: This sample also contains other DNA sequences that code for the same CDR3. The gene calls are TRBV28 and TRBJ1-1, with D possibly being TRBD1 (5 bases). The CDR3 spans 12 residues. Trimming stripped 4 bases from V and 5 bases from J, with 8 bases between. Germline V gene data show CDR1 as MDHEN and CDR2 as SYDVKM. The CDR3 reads CASSWGGTEAFF. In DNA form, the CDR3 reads TGTGCCAGCAGTTGGGGCGGAACTGAAGCTTTCTTT.

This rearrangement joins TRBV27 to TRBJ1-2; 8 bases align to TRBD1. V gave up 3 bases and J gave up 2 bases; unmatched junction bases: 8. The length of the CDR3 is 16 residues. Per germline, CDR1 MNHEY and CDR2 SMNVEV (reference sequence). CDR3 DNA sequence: TGTGCCAGCAGTTTGACTTCCGGGACAGGCAACTATGGCTACACCTTC. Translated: CASSLTSGTGNYGYTF.

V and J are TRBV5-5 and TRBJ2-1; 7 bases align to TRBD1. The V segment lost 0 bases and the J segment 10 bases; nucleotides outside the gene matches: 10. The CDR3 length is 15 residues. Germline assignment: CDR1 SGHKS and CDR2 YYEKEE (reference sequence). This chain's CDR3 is CASSLDFRKTGEQFF. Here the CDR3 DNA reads TGTGCCAGCAGCTTGGACTTCAGGAAGACAGGGGAGCAGTTCTTC. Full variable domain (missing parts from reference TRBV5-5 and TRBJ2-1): DAGVTQSPTHLIKTRGQQVTLRCSPISGHKSVSWYQQVLGQGPQFIFQYYEKEERGRGNFPDRFSARQFPNYSSELNVNALLLGDSALYLCASSLDFRKTGEQFFGPGTRLTVL.

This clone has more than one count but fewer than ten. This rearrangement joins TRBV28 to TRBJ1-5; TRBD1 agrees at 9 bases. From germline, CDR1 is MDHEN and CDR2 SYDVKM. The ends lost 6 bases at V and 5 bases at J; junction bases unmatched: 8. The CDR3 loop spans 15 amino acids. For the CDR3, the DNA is TGTGCCAGCAGGGCCGGACAGGGGTACGATCAGCCCCAGCATTTT. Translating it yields CASRAGQGYDQPQHF.

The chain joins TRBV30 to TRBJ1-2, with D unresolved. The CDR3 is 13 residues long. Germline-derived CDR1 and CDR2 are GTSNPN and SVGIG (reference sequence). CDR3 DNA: TGTGCTGGGGTGGGCTCCCGAAACTATGGCTACACCTTC. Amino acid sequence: CAGVGSRNYGYTF.